This TCR beta chain was recovered during a study of cytomegalovirus exposure and HLA in healthy donors. The PCR employed 60 Vbeta primers together with 13 Jbeta primers. Sequencing used immunoSEQ multiplex PCR; TCRdb keeps in-frame clones, though not all of them. The profile covers more than 150,000 clones, with around four fifths appearing a single time and more than 1.4% taken by the ten largest. The CDR3 contains 15 residues. In germline, CDR1 is LGHNA, CDR2 YNFKEQ. V lost 0 bases, J lost 1 base, and 7 bases lay in between. The sequence derives from a man younger than 30 in good health and CMV-seronegative. J is TRBJ1-5 and V is TRBV4-2; D remains ambiguous. Sequenced: PBMCs. CDR3 in DNA: TGTGCCAGCAGCCAAGATCGAGGGAGCAATCAGCCCCAGCATTTT. It specifies CASSQDRGSNQPQHF.